A selection of T cell receptor beta chains follows, all from one sample in a study of blood T cell repertoires in COVID-19. Only in-frame clones appear in the TCRdb table, and some are missing; sequencing was by immunoSEQ multiplex PCR. The sample shows under 350,000 clones, roughly 90% of them seen only once. Sequencing was done on a sample of peripheral blood. The receptors come from a middle-aged man with acute or convalescent COVID-19. CDR3s leave out the opening cysteine and the closing phenylalanine or tryptophan. D genes are given only for firm matches.

cdr3_length	d_call	v_call	cdr3_aa
13	TRBD1	TRBV15	ATSRDRGHSDTQY
14	NA	TRBV27	ASRDIYSSYNSPLH
13	NA	TRBV5-4	ASSWGLRVTDTQY
13	TRBD1	TRBV5-4	ASSLAGRGSSEQF
13	TRBD1	TRBV9	ASSATGGPYNEQF
13	TRBD1	TRBV19	ASSVSGTGREKLF
11	NA	TRBV7-9	ASSRQTQETQY
13	NA	TRBV2	ASSELAPLAYEQY
11	NA	TRBV10-3	AISEGSNQPQH
12	NA	TRBV5-1	ASSKRAESYEQY
10	NA	TRBV18	ASSPAGVGYT
12	TRBD1	TRBV11-2	ASSLVQGFNEQY
14	TRBD1	TRBV5-1	ASSLVDRGWSGGYT
15	NA	TRBV11-2	ASSSRLGGSHTDTQY
13	NA	TRBV9	ASSVDRAGTGELF
12	TRBD1	TRBV5-1	ASSSTGSGNTIY
11	NA	TRBV24-1	ATGADTTDTQY
10	NA	TRBV7-8	ASSRRDTQQY
12	TRBD1	TRBV10-3	AIGGQGANYGYT
15	NA	TRBV6-2/TRBV6-3	ASSERVGGRLNQPQH
16	NA	TRBV12-2	ASRSNEGRSSYNSPLH
11	NA	TRBV12-3/TRBV12-4	ASSFRGPTEAF
12	NA	TRBV4-1	ASSQDRTETTQY
13	TRBD2	TRBV19	ASRKRGGTSDTQY